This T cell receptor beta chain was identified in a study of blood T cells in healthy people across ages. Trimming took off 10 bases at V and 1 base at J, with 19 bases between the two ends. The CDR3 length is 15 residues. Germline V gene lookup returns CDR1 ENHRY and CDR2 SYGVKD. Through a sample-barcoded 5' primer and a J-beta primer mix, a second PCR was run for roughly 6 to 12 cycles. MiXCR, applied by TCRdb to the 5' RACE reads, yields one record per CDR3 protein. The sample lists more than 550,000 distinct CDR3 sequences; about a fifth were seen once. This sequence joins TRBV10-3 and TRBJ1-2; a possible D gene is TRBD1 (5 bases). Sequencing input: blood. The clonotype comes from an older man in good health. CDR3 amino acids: CASRLGTDFNYGYTF. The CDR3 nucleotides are TGTGCCAGCCGATTAGGGACGGATTTTAACTATGGCTACACCTTC.